This T cell receptor (beta chain) emerged from a study of cytomegalovirus exposure and HLA in healthy donors. General study points: Researchers catalogued 164 TCR beta chains as cytomegalovirus-associated. Previously analyzed data showed that most TCR beta V segments were productive at a frequency of about 87% or about 30%. In a later analysis, TCR beta V- and J-gene trimming was associated with a missense DCLRE1C variant.

For this clone: The antigen remains unidentified.

60 Vbeta and 13 Jbeta primers were used in PCR. Assay used: immunoSEQ multiplex PCR; TCRdb lists only in-frame clones, some missing. The sample includes 100,000 to 150,000 clones, about four fifths of them seen just once. The germline V gene has CDR1 SGDLS and CDR2 YYNGEE. The J segment lost 2 bases and the V segment lost 3 bases, leaving 3 bases of the junction unmatched. The CDR3 totals 16 residues. The sequence derives from a woman aged 50 to 60 in good health and CMV-seropositive. The chain joins TRBV9 to TRBJ2-3, with 13 positions matching TRBD2. Specimen: PBMCs. The CDR3, as DNA: TGTGCCAGCAGCGCGGGACTAGCGGGACACACAGATACGCAGTATTTT. Translated, it gives CASSAGLAGHTDTQYF.